The 20 T cell receptor beta chains presented below share a single source sample, sequenced in a study of neurological immune-mediated disorders. TCRdb redid the calling of the 5' RACE reads with MiXCR, one entry per CDR3 protein. The table records about 84,000 distinct CDR3 sequences, approximately 10% of them present only once. Sequenced sample: PBMCs. These receptor sequences come from a middle-aged man in good health.

This clonotype was seen many times. The chain carries TRBV6-1 and TRBJ1-3; no clear D gene. Trimming removed 8 bases at V and 5 bases at J, with 16 bases between. The CDR3 runs to 14 residues. CDR1 is MNHNS, CDR2 SASEGT, per germline. The CDR3 loop reads CASVFGPGRNTIYF. The CDR3 nucleotides are TGTGCCAGCGTTTTCGGGCCTGGGAGAAACACCATATATTTT.

This clonotype was detected ten times or more. The rearrangement links TRBV7-9 to TRBJ2-3, with 14 bases matching TRBD2. V lost 2 bases to trimming and J lost 2 bases; unmatched junction nucleotides: 18. This CDR3 has 22 amino acids. Germline CDR1 reads SEHNR; CDR2 reads FQNEAQ (reference sequence). The CDR3 nucleotides read TGTGCCAGCAGCTTACCAGACGTTCGATGGACTAGCGGGGGGACAGCCACAGATACGCAGTATTTT. Protein: CASSLPDVRWTSGGTATDTQYF.

V gene TRBV28 combines with J gene TRBJ1-1; D uncertain. Germline CDR1 is MDHEN and CDR2 is SYDVKM. There are 13 residues in the CDR3. Trimming shortened V by 3 bases and J by 5 bases, and 10 bases separated the two germline ends. DNA of the CDR3: TGTGCCAGCAGTTTGATACATGGGACTGAAGCTTTCTTT. Its protein is CASSLIHGTEAFF.

This clonotype was counted at least ten times. CDR3: CASQTEDNEQFF. For the CDR3, the DNA is TGTGCCAGCCAGACCGAGGACAATGAGCAGTTCTTC. The V call is TRBV7-9, the J call TRBJ2-1, with no clear D. V lost 8 bases to trimming and J lost 5 bases, with 10 bases between them. The CDR3 is 12 amino acids. The germline gives CDR1 SEHNR, CDR2 FQNEAQ (reference sequence).

This clonotype occurred many times. The chain uses TRBV3-1 and TRBJ2-7; a weak D match, TRBD1 (5 bases). The germline CDR1 and CDR2 sequences are LGHDT and YNNKEL (reference sequence). Trimming removed 6 bases at V and 6 bases at J, with 18 bases between. The CDR3 is 14 residues long. CDR3: CASSPTLGRGEQYF. CDR3 DNA sequence: TGTGCCAGCAGTCCCACGCTAGGAAGGGGCGAGCAGTACTTC.

This clonotype was counted only a few times. The chain joins TRBV29-1 to TRBJ2-2, with D tentatively TRBD2 (7 bases). The CDR3 is 13 amino acids. Germline V gene sequence: CDR1 SQVTM, CDR2 ANQGSEA. Deletions cut 2 bases from V and 6 bases from J, with 10 bases between. CDR3 DNA sequence: TGCAGCGTTGAAACAGGGAGGGCCGGGGAGCTGTTTTTT. Translation gives CSVETGRAGELFF.

This clonotype was detected ten times or more. The chain has TRBV7-9 and TRBJ2-5; D call uncertain. The CDR3 is 10 amino acids. V dropped 8 bases and J dropped 3 bases, with 4 bases sitting between them. Looked up from germline, CDR1 is SEHNR and CDR2 is FQNEAQ (reference sequence). CDR3 nucleotides: TGTGCCAGCCGAAAAGAGACCCAGTACTTC. Residues: CASRKETQYF.

This clonotype was picked up many times. This chain links TRBV27 with TRBJ1-1, with D possibly matching TRBD1 (6 bases). Between the trimmed V and J ends, which lost 4 bases and 6 bases, there was a span of 24 bases. The CDR3 is 17 residues long. Germline V gives CDR1 MNHEY, CDR2 SMNVEV (reference sequence). The chain's CDR3 is CASSSTLGQMIGAEAFF. DNA for the CDR3: TGTGCCAGCAGTTCAACTCTCGGACAGATGATCGGCGCTGAAGCTTTCTTT.

This sequence joins TRBV27 and TRBJ2-1; either TRBD1 or TRBD2 may fit D (5 bases each). Trimming shortened V by 8 bases and J by 13 bases, and 15 bases separated the two germline ends. Germline V gene lookup returns CDR1 MNHEY and CDR2 SMNVEV (reference sequence). The CDR3 consists of 11 residues. The CDR3: CASQTGTLQFF. CDR3 coding DNA: TGTGCCAGCCAAACCGGGACGCTCCAGTTCTTC.

This clonotype has a count of ten or more. This rearrangement joins TRBV27 to TRBJ2-1; either TRBD1 or TRBD2 may supply D (5 bases each). Germline CDR1 and CDR2: MNHEY and SMNVEV (reference sequence). Trimming removed 2 bases from V and 0 bases from J, with 11 bases in between. CDR3 length: 16 amino acids. The CDR3 loop reads CASSLLGRNSYNEQFF. The CDR3 DNA follows: TGTGCCAGCAGTTTACTGGGACGGAACTCCTACAATGAGCAGTTCTTC.

This clonotype was counted ten times or more. The chain is built from TRBV5-1 and TRBJ2-7, with D possibly being TRBD1 (5 bases). Trimming stripped 2 bases from V and 0 bases from J, with 9 bases between. The CDR3 totals 14 residues. Germline CDR1 reads SGHRS; CDR2 reads YFSETQ. This chain's CDR3 is CASSFNRNSYEQYF. The CDR3 DNA follows: TGCGCCAGCAGCTTCAACAGGAACTCCTACGAGCAGTACTTC. Drawing the rest from reference TRBV5-1 and TRBJ2-7, the complete variable domain is KAGVTQTPRYLIKTRGQQVTLSCSPISGHRSVSWYQQTPGQGLQFLFEYFSETQRNKGNFPGRFSGRQFSNSRSEMNVSTLELGDSALYLCASSFNRNSYEQYFGPGTRLTVT.

There are many counts of this clonotype. One junction end does not reproduce the germline sequence, and a read error may be involved. The chain is built from TRBV5-6 and TRBJ1-2; 8 nucleotides line up with TRBD1. The germline V gene encodes CDR1 SGHDT and CDR2 YYEEEE. The CDR3 is 12 amino acids. The CDR3 here is CASSRVTGETNF. The CDR3 DNA sequence: TGTGCCAGCAGCCGGGTGACAGGGGAGACGAACTTC.

This clonotype has at least ten counts. This rearrangement joins TRBV5-6 to TRBJ2-7; 9 nucleotides line up with TRBD1. The CDR3 is made up of 16 amino acids. Trimming cost V 2 bases and J 3 bases; bases outside gene matches: 9. Germline lookup yields CDR1 SGHDT and CDR2 YYEEEE. The DNA for the CDR3 is TGTGCCAGCAGCTTCGGGACGGAGACAGGGGGCTACGAGCAGTACTTC. This sequence encodes CASSFGTETGGYEQYF.

This clonotype was counted at least ten times. The chain joins TRBV29-1 to TRBJ1-1, with 8 bases that match TRBD1. V was clipped by 7 bases and J by 4 bases; unmatched bases: 8. Germline CDR1 and CDR2: SQVTM and ANQGSEA. The CDR3 contains 13 residues. In DNA form, the CDR3 reads TGCAGCGCCTGGACAGGGATTGGCACTGAAGCTTTCTTT. Translation: CSAWTGIGTEAFF.

This clonotype was recorded at least ten times. V is TRBV5-1 and J is TRBJ1-1, with 9 bases matching TRBD1. The V gene end was trimmed by 2 bases and the J gene end by 6 bases; junction bases not matched to a gene: 8. The CDR3 is 15 amino acids. CDR1 SGHRS and CDR2 YFSETQ come from the germline V gene. CDR3 bases: TGCGCCAGCAGCTTACCGGGACAGGGTCAGGCTGAAGCTTTCTTT. As protein: CASSLPGQGQAEAFF.

In this sample, this clonotype turned up many times. This chain uses TRBV29-1 with TRBJ2-7, with D perhaps TRBD1 (5 bases). The V gene's germline CDR1 is SQVTM and CDR2 ANQGSEA. The CDR3 spans 12 residues. With 4 bases removed from V and 5 bases from J, the gap between germline ends came to 12 bases. The DNA of the CDR3 is TGCAGCGTTGTTTCCAGGGTCGACGAGCAGTACTTC. This gives the protein CSVVSRVDEQYF.

This clonotype was recorded at least ten times. This rearrangement joins TRBV20-1 to TRBJ1-2; 8 nucleotides align to TRBD1. CDR1 is DFQATT, CDR2 SNEGSKA, per germline (reference sequence). This CDR3 has 15 residues. J gave up 4 bases and V 3 bases, and 10 bases lay outside the gene matches. CDR3 protein: CSARGRTGLSYGYTF. The DNA for the CDR3 is TGCAGTGCTAGGGGCCGGACAGGGCTGAGCTATGGCTACACCTTC.

This clonotype was observed at least ten times. This rearrangement joins TRBV19 to TRBJ2-7; 13 nucleotides agree with TRBD2. This CDR3 is built from 15 residues. Germline V gene data show CDR1 as LNHDA and CDR2 as SQIVND (reference sequence). Losses at the gene ends were 4 bases for V and 3 bases for J; bases not matched to a gene: 3. In DNA, the CDR3 is TGTGCCAGTAGTAACGGACTAGCGGGAGTCTACGAGCAGTACTTC. This gives the protein CASSNGLAGVYEQYF.

This clonotype showed up many times. The rearrangement uses TRBV18 and TRBJ1-3, with no clear D. Trimming removed 4 bases at V and 0 bases at J, with 13 bases between. CDR3 length: 16 residues. Germline assignment: CDR1 KGHSH and CDR2 LQKENI. This CDR3 is CASSLPFSSSGNTIYF. The CDR3 nucleotides are TGTGCCAGCTCACTTCCGTTTTCCAGCTCTGGAAACACCATATATTTT.

This clonotype came up many times. The chain recombines TRBV5-1 with TRBJ2-7; a possible D gene is TRBD1 (5 bases). This CDR3 contains 12 residues. Looked up from germline, CDR1 is SGHRS and CDR2 is YFSETQ. Trimming took off 4 bases at V and 5 bases at J, with 10 bases between the two ends. The CDR3 loop reads CASSEYRHEQYF. In nucleotides, the CDR3 is TGCGCCAGCAGCGAATACAGGCACGAGCAGTACTTC.